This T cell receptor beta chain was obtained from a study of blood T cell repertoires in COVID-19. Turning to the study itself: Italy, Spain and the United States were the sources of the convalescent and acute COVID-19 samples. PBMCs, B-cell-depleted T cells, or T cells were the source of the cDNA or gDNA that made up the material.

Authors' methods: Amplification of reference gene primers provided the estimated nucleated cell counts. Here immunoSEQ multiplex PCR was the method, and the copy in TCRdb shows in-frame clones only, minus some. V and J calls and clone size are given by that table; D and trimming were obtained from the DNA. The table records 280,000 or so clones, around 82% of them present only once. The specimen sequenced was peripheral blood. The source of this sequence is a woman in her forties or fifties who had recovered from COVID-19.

The CDR3 sequence is CASSTGPRTSGELFF. The CDR3 region has the DNA TGTGCCAGCAGCACAGGACCTCGCACCTCCGGGGAGCTGTTTTTT. The V and J genes are TRBV11-2 and TRBJ2-2; maybe TRBD1 (5 bases). With 5 bases removed from V and 6 bases from J, the gap between germline ends came to 16 bases. CDR1 is SGHAT, CDR2 FQNNGV, per germline. There are 15 residues in the CDR3.